This TCR beta chain was found in a study of Graves' ophthalmopathy and Graves' hyperthyroidism. General observations from the study: Blood also held most thyroid clonotypes expanded above 0.001 frequency. For predicting ophthalmopathy progression, the model had roughly 70% sensitivity and approximately 72% specificity.

Stable hyperthyroidism denotes an absence of ophthalmopathy throughout 18 months of follow-up. RNA served as the template for amplifying TCR beta CDR3 regions. First-round RT-PCR relied on HTBI primers, and a second-round multiplex PCR came next. MiXCR was run by TCRdb on the multiplex PCR reads, yielding one entry per CDR3 protein. This sample yields 400,000 to 500,000 distinct CDR3 sequences, of which around 21% are seen a single time; under 3.5% belongs to the top ten. V was pared by 0 bases and J by 4 bases, with 19 bases between. This CDR3 region has 17 residues. This clonotype was recorded at least ten times. Its target is not known.

Sequencing was carried out using peripheral blood. The TCR comes from a woman aged 18-30 years with stable Graves' hyperthyroidism. The chain employs TRBV12-3 or TRBV12-4 and TRBJ2-7; D assignment may be TRBD1 or TRBD2 (5 bases each). The CDR3 spells CASSLAGVDYSGYEQYF. CDR3 coding DNA: TGTGCCAGCAGTTTAGCGGGGGTTGACTATTCAGGATACGAGCAGTACTTC.